These 9 T cell receptor beta chains were sequenced from one sample in a study of OX40 agonist ivuxolimab in advanced cancers. Library construction relied on the immunoSEQ multiplex PCR assay. The table comes from immuneACCESS by way of TCRdb, which keeps in-frame sequences with V and J called. Part of the clones is missing from these tables; in studies checked, under half for an unresolved V gene and the rest for unknown reasons. In all, the sample holds fewer than 200,000 clones, and roughly 94% of those were seen once. In total, the top ten clones hold under 0.4% of the sample. The input for sequencing was CD4+ or CD8+ T cells sorted from blood, taken in a trial of the OX40 agonist ivuxolimab. The origin of the receptors is an adult with an advanced solid tumor such as melanoma, head and neck, liver or kidney cancer.

The chain links TRBV7-8 to TRBJ1-2; D is unresolved. The CDR3 runs 12 residues. Trimming cost V 3 bases and J 4 bases, with 6 bases left between them. Germline-derived CDR1 and CDR2 are SGHVS and FQNEAQ. In nucleotides, the CDR3 is TGTGCCAGCAGCTTCGGACCCTATGGCTACACCTTC. This gives the protein CASSFGPYGYTF.

A single count supports this clone. This chain joins TRBV18 and TRBJ1-2; D uncertain. This CDR3 spans 15 amino acids. CDR1 KGHSH and CDR2 LQKENI come from the germline V gene. Trimming cost V 3 bases and J 2 bases, with 13 bases left between them. Here the CDR3 DNA reads TGTGCCAGCTCACCCGAGGGTGGGAACAACTATGGCTACACCTTC. It encodes CASSPEGGNNYGYTF.

This chain joins TRBV29-1 and TRBJ1-2; the match to TRBD1 covers 8 bases. This CDR3 region has 16 residues. Per the germline V gene, CDR1 is SQVTM and CDR2 is ANQGSEA. Trimming removed 1 base from V and 0 bases from J; junction bases left unmatched: 7. For the CDR3, the DNA is TGCAGCGTTGAAGGCACAGGGGGGCATACTAACTATGGCTACACCTTC. Translated, it gives CSVEGTGGHTNYGYTF.

The chain combines TRBV7-8 with TRBJ2-7, with D tentatively TRBD2 (7 bases). V lost 3 bases and J lost 1, with 19 bases in between. Germline CDR1 SGHVS, CDR2 FQNEAQ. CDR3 size: 17 residues. The CDR3 reads CASSLTRGGRGSYEQYF. DNA of the CDR3: TGTGCCAGCAGCTTGACGAGGGGGGGGCGCGGGTCCTACGAGCAGTACTTC.

The V gene is TRBV5-4, the J gene TRBJ2-7; 8 positions agree with TRBD2. Germline CDR1 and CDR2: SGHNT and YYREEE (reference sequence). Germline trimming cut 5 bases from V and 2 bases from J; bases unmatched to any gene: 15. The length of the CDR3 is 17 residues. The CDR3 coding sequence is TGTGCCAGCAGTTCGGGTCTCTCTAGCGGGTACACCTACGAGCAGTACTTC. Translating it yields CASSSGLSSGYTYEQYF.

This chain joins TRBV5-1 and TRBJ2-6, with D unclear. V was shortened by 0 bases and J by 0 bases, with 7 bases between the two germline ends. The length of the CDR3 is 16 residues. The germline CDR1 and CDR2 sequences are SGHRS and YFSETQ. Written as DNA, the CDR3 is TGCGCCAGCAGCTTGGTAGGAAGCTCTGGGGCCAACGTCCTGACTTTC. Protein product: CASSLVGSSGANVLTF.

The chain recombines TRBV28 with TRBJ2-2; D call uncertain. Germline-derived CDR1 and CDR2 are MDHEN and SYDVKM. V lost 7 bases, J lost 2 bases, and 17 bases lay in between. This CDR3 has 16 residues. CDR3: CASTFARAVNTGELFF. The CDR3, as DNA: TGTGCCAGCACCTTCGCTAGGGCGGTAAACACCGGGGAGCTGTTTTTT.

The chain couples TRBV19 to TRBJ2-3; TRBD2 matches at 7 bases. Germline lookup yields CDR1 LNHDA and CDR2 SQIVND (reference sequence). This CDR3 comprises 16 residues. V was clipped by 3 bases and J by 1 base; unmatched bases: 7. The CDR3 region is CASSMGREGRTDTQYF. CDR3 coding DNA: TGTGCCAGTAGTATGGGGAGGGAGGGGCGCACAGATACGCAGTATTTT.

J is TRBJ2-3 and V is TRBV7-2; 8 bases are a match to TRBD1. After removal of 4 bases from V and 6 bases from J, the junction contained 3 bases not matched to a gene. Per the germline V gene, CDR1 is SGHTA and CDR2 is FQGNSA. The CDR3 is made up of 13 amino acids. As DNA, the CDR3 is TGTGCCAGCAGCTCATACAGGGGGGATACGCAGTATTTT. Translated: CASSSYRGDTQYF.